This section outlines one TCR beta chain sequence together with its context. The antigen is not known. As for time point: patch test 2, 6 weeks after DPC sensitization. As to treatment: therapeutic diphenylcyclopropenone sensitization with weekly scalp DPC. CDR1 is SGHAT and CDR2 is FQDESV in the germline V gene (reference sequence). The CDR3 has 15 amino acids. With 0 bases clipped from V and 6 bases from J, the junction kept 4 bases outside the gene matches. The data were obtained in a study of human T cells and chemical hapten exposure. Study-level background: A 2 cm by 2 cm inner upper arm patch received 2% DPC for sensitization. Small pooled library volume differences mainly caused per-sample TCR yield variation. Patients, predominantly female, presented with alopecia areata, totalis or universalis.

Study-level results: The presence of alopecia in the donors means their immune response may differ from healthy people's.

TCRdb processed the RACE reads anew with MiXCR; each CDR3 protein has one entry. In the table there are 70,000 to 95,000 distinct CDR3 sequences, 6.6% of which are singletons. The chain has TRBV11-1 and TRBJ2-1; 8 bases line up with TRBD2. The sequence was collected from a woman aged 30 to 39 with alopecia areata. Some clones in this sample may be carry-over from other donors' samples. The source was whole blood, collected in connection with sensitization to the hapten diphenylcyclopropenone (DPC). This chain's CDR3 is CASSLASLAGNEQFF. As DNA, the CDR3 is TGTGCCAGCAGCTTAGCGTCTCTAGCGGGCAATGAGCAGTTCTTC.